These 15 T cell receptor beta chains share one sample of origin, sequenced in a study of blood T cells in healthy people across ages. A second 7 to 11 cycle PCR used barcoded and J-beta primers. Via MiXCR, TCRdb re-called the 5' RACE reads, giving one row per CDR3 protein. The repertoire holds about 1,000,000 distinct CDR3 sequences, with more than 35% as singletons. Material: blood. The receptors derive from a woman aged 60 to 75 in good health.

There are a few counts of this clonotype. The gene calls are TRBV10-3 and TRBJ2-3; 10 positions agree with TRBD2. The V gene end was trimmed by 4 bases and the J gene end by 2 bases; junction bases not matched to a gene: 3. CDR1 and CDR2 (germline): ENHRY, SYGVKD. This CDR3 has 15 residues. The CDR3 is CAISASGSPTDTQYF. The CDR3 DNA reads TGTGCCATCAGTGCTAGCGGGAGTCCCACAGATACGCAGTATTTT.

V is TRBV14 and J is TRBJ2-7; tentatively, D is TRBD2 (7 bases). With 2 bases removed from V and 5 bases from J, the gap between germline ends came to 13 bases. The CDR3 spans 14 residues. The germline V gene has CDR1 SGHDN and CDR2 FVKESK. The CDR3 reads CASSQLRGGHEQYF. CDR3 nucleotide sequence: TGTGCCAGCAGCCAACTGCGCGGGGGCCACGAGCAGTACTTC. Filled out from reference TRBV14 and TRBJ2-7, the complete variable domain reads EAGVTQFPSHSVIEKGQTVTLRCDPISGHDNLYWYRRVMGKEIKFLLHFVKESKQDESGMPNNRFLAERTGGTYSTLKVQPAELEDSGVYFCASSQLRGGHEQYFGPGTRLTVT.

The chain is built from TRBV6-6 and TRBJ1-2, with D possibly being TRBD1 (5 bases). The CDR3 contains 12 residues. Germline V gene sequence: CDR1 MNHNY, CDR2 SVGAGI (reference sequence). The germline V and J ends were trimmed by 7 bases and 7 bases, with 13 bases remaining between them. The CDR3 coding sequence is TGTGCCAGCACGCCCAGGCAGGGTGGCTACACCTTC. This encodes CASTPRQGGYTF.

The CDR3 DNA follows: TGTGCCAGCTCACCACGGGCGGTGTCCAATATGAACACTGAAGCTTTCTTT. Amino acid sequence: CASSPRAVSNMNTEAFF. The chain couples TRBV18 to TRBJ1-1; D unresolved. The CDR3 length is 17 residues. V gave up 1 base and J gave up 0 bases, with 15 bases separating them. CDR1 is KGHSH and CDR2 is LQKENI in the germline V gene.

For this clonotype: Just one base apart from a much larger clone, this may be a read error. This chain connects TRBV7-2 to TRBJ2-7; TRBD1 is a possible D gene (5 bases). The length of the CDR3 is 13 residues. V was clipped by 5 bases and J by 3 bases, with 11 bases between them. The germline gives CDR1 SGHTA, CDR2 FQGNSA. The CDR3 DNA follows: TGTGCCAGCAGCGTTGACAGCGTCTACGAGCAGTACTTC. Protein: CASSVDSVYEQYF.

This rearrangement joins TRBV24-1 to TRBJ2-5; 7 bases match TRBD1. With 3 bases clipped from V and 5 bases from J, the junction kept 5 bases outside the gene matches. Germline CDR1 is KGHDR and CDR2 is SFDVKD. The CDR3 length is 14 residues. CDR3 in amino acids: CATSDQQGWETQYF. The CDR3 bases are TGTGCCACCAGTGATCAACAGGGGTGGGAGACCCAGTACTTC.

Notes on this clonotype: One base separates it from a far larger clone, so it is likely a read error. The chain carries TRBV7-2 and TRBJ2-4; 10 positions match TRBD1. Gene TRBJ2-7 matches the end of the DNA better, so the J call may be wrong. CDR3 length equals 13 residues. CDR1 and CDR2 (germline): SGHTA, FQGNSA. This CDR3 is CVSSRDRGYEQYF. The CDR3 DNA reads as TGTGTCAGCAGTCGGGACAGGGGCTACGAGCAGTACTTC.

This clonotype has just a few counts. The chain combines TRBV29-1 with TRBJ1-1; TRBD1 might be the D (5 bases). Trimming stripped 4 bases from V and 0 bases from J, with 12 bases between. The germline gives CDR1 SQVTM, CDR2 ANQGSEA. The CDR3 runs 14 residues. CDR3 sequence (DNA): TGCAGCGTTGTCGCAGGGTGGATGAACACTGAAGCTTTCTTT. Protein sequence: CSVVAGWMNTEAFF.

This clonotype came up a few times. V usage is TRBV5-1 and J usage is TRBJ2-5; 7 nucleotides line up with TRBD1. The CDR3 contains 12 residues. Germline values: CDR1 SGHRS, CDR2 YFSETQ. V trimming: 7 bases; J trimming: 5 bases; junction bases outside the gene matches: 5. CDR3 sequence: CASRGQVETQYF. CDR3 DNA: TGCGCCAGCCGAGGACAGGTTGAGACCCAGTACTTC.

This clonotype appeared a few times. The rearrangement links TRBV5-1 to TRBJ2-7; D gene uncertain. The CDR3 is 15 residues long. The V gene lost 3 bases and the J gene lost 3 bases, with 16 bases spanning the gap. Germline V lookup: CDR1 SGHRS, CDR2 YFSETQ. The CDR3, as DNA: TGCGCCAGCAGCTCTGGTTTACGGCGGCTCTACGAGCAGTACTTC. The encoded protein is CASSSGLRRLYEQYF.

The chain joins TRBV4-2 to TRBJ2-2; D call uncertain. V gave up 4 bases and J gave up 6 bases, with 9 bases separating them. The CDR3 loop spans 13 amino acids. Germline lookup yields CDR1 LGHNA and CDR2 YNFKEQ. The DNA for the CDR3 is TGTGCCAGCAGCCGGGGAAGGGCCGGGGAGCTGTTTTTT. Translating it yields CASSRGRAGELFF.

This clonotype has more than one count but fewer than ten. V and J are TRBV4-2 and TRBJ2-7; D remains ambiguous. Germline V lookup: CDR1 LGHNA, CDR2 YNFKEQ. Trimming removed 5 bases at V and 0 bases at J, with 14 bases between. The CDR3 runs 15 residues. CDR3 coding DNA: TGTGCCAGCAGCTTCCTCGCGGATAGCTCCTACGAGCAGTACTTC. Protein sequence: CASSFLADSSYEQYF.

This clonotype came up a few times. This chain connects TRBV9 to TRBJ2-4, with 7 bases aligning to TRBD2. The J call may be faulty, since TRBJ2-7 better matches the DNA end. This CDR3 is 15 amino acids long. Per germline, CDR1 SGDLS and CDR2 YYNGEE. CDR3: CASSVEASGFYEQYF. The CDR3 DNA follows: TGTGCCAGCAGCGTAGAGGCTAGCGGATTCTACGAGCAGTACTTC.

The V call is TRBV30, the J call TRBJ2-1, with TRBD2 matching 8 bases. The CDR3 extends over 16 amino acids. V gave up 0 bases and J gave up 8 bases; unmatched junction bases: 12. Germline V gene lookup returns CDR1 GTSNPN and CDR2 SVGIG (reference sequence). This CDR3 is CAWSVIQTGGPYEQFF. The CDR3 DNA reads as TGTGCCTGGAGTGTCATCCAAACGGGAGGGCCTTATGAGCAGTTCTTC.

There are a few counts of this clonotype. The chain is built from TRBV16 and TRBJ1-1; D unresolved. Germline V gene lookup returns CDR1 KGHSY and CDR2 FQNENV. CDR3 length equals 12 residues. Trimming left V 3 bases short and J 7 bases short, with 9 bases between. The CDR3: CASSHPGSEAFF. CDR3 DNA: TGTGCCAGCAGCCACCCAGGTAGTGAAGCTTTCTTT.